This entry features one TCR beta chain sequence. Its antigen is undetermined. This specimen comes from a study of OX40 agonist ivuxolimab in advanced cancers. Overall study: In this trial design, patients received ivuxolimab intravenously at 0.01 to 10 mg/kg every 2 weeks. A diagnosis of hepatocellular carcinoma, melanoma, renal cell or head and neck cancer was present in dose-escalation patients. Prior therapy, whether anti-PD-1, anti-PD-L1 or anti-CTLA-4, was allowed, and 40% had some. Findings of the study overall: There was clonal expansion of CD4+ and CD8+ blood T cells by week 6 at 0.1 to 3.0 mg/kg.

This CDR3 has 15 amino acids. Germline assignment: CDR1 MNHNS and CDR2 SASEGT. The V end was cut by 1 base, the J end by 3 bases, with 12 bases between. Only in-frame clones appear in the TCRdb table, and some are missing; sequencing was by immunoSEQ multiplex PCR. Of roughly 93,000 clones listed, 84% were seen once; the top ten hold 5.5%. This receptor was identified in an adult with an advanced solid tumor such as melanoma, head and neck, liver or kidney cancer. V is TRBV6-1 and J is TRBJ1-2; D is undetermined. The material sequenced was CD4+ or CD8+ T cells sorted from blood, taken in a trial of the OX40 agonist ivuxolimab. In DNA form, the CDR3 reads TGTGCCAGCAGTGAAGAGGCAGGTGCTTACTATGGCTACACCTTC. Its protein is CASSEEAGAYYGYTF.